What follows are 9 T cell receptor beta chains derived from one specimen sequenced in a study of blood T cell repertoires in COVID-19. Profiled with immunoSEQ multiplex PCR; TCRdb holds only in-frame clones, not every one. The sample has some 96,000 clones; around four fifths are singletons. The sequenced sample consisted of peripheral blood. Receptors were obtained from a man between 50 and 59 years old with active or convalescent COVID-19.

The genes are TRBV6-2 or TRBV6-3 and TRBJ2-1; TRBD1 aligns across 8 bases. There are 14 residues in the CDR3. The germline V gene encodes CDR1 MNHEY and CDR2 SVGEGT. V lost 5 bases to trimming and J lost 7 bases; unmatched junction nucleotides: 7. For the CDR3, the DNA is TGTGCCAGCAGTAAGGACAGGGCCAGGAATGAGCAGTTCTTC. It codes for CASSKDRARNEQFF.

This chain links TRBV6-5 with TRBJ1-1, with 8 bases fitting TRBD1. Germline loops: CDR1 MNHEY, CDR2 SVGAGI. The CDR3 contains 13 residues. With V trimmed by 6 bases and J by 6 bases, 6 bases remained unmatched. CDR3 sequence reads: CASSNTGGAEAFF. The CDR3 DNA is TGTGCCAGCAGCAACACAGGGGGAGCTGAAGCTTTCTTT.

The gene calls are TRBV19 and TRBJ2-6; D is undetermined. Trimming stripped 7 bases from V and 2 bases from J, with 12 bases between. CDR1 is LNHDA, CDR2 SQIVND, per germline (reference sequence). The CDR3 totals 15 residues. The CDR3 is CASNSISAGANVLTF. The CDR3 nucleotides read TGTGCCAGTAACAGTATCTCGGCTGGGGCCAACGTCCTGACTTTC. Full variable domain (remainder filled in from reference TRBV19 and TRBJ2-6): DGGITQSPKYLFRKEGQNVTLSCEQNLNHDAMYWYRQDPGQGLRLIYYSQIVNDFQKGDIAEGYSVSREKKESFPLTVTSAQKNPTAFYLCASNSISAGANVLTFGAGSRLTVL.

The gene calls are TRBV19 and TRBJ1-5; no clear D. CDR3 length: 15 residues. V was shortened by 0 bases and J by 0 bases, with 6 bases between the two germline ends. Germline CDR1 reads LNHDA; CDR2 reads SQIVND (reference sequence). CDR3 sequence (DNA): TGTGCCAGTAGTATAGAAACATATAGCAATCAGCCCCAGCATTTT. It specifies CASSIETYSNQPQHF.

The CDR3 is CASSQARGRTNEKLFF. CDR3 DNA sequence: TGTGCCAGCAGCCAAGCCCGAGGGAGGACTAATGAAAAACTGTTTTTT. The chain combines TRBV4-2 with TRBJ1-4; D not resolved. V was clipped by 1 base and J by 2 bases, with 11 bases between them. Germline CDR1 and CDR2: LGHNA and YNFKEQ. This CDR3 is built from 16 residues.

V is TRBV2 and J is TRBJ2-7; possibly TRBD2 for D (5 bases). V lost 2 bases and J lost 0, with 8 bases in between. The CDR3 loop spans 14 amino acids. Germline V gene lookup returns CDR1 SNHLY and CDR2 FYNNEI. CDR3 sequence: CASSEYGGSYEQYF. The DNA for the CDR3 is TGTGCCAGCAGTGAATACGGAGGCTCCTACGAGCAGTACTTC.

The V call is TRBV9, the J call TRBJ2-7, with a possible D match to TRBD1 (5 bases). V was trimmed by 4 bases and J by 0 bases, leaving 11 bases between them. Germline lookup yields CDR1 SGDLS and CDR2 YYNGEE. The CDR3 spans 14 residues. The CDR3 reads CASSIDSHSYEQYF. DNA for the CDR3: TGTGCCAGCAGCATTGACAGCCACTCCTACGAGCAGTACTTC.

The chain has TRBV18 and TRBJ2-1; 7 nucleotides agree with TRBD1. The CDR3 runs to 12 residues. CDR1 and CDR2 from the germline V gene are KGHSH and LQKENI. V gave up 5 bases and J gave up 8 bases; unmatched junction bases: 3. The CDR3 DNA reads TGTGCCAGCTCATTCGACAGGGATGAGCAGTTCTTC. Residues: CASSFDRDEQFF.

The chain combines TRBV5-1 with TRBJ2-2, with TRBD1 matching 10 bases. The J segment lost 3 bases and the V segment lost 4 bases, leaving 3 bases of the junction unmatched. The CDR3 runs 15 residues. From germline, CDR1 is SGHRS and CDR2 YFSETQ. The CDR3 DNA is TGCGCCAGCAGCCAGACAGGGGGCGACACCGGGGAGCTGTTTTTT. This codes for CASSQTGGDTGELFF.